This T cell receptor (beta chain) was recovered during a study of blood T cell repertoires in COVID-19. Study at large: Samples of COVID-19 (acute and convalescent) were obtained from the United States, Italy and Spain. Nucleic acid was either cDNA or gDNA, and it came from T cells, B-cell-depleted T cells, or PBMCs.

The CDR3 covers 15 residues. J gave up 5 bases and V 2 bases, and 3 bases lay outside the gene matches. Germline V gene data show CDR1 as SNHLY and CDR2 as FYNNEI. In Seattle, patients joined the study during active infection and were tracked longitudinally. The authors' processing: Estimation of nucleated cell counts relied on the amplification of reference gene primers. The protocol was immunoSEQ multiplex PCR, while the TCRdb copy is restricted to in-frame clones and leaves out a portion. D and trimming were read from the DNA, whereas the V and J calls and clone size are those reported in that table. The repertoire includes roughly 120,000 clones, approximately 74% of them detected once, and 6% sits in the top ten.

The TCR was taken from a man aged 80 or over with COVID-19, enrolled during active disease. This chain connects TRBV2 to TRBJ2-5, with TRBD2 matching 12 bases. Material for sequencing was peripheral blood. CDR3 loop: CASSEQTSGSETQYF. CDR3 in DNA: TGTGCCAGCAGTGAACAGACTAGCGGGAGCGAGACCCAGTACTTC.